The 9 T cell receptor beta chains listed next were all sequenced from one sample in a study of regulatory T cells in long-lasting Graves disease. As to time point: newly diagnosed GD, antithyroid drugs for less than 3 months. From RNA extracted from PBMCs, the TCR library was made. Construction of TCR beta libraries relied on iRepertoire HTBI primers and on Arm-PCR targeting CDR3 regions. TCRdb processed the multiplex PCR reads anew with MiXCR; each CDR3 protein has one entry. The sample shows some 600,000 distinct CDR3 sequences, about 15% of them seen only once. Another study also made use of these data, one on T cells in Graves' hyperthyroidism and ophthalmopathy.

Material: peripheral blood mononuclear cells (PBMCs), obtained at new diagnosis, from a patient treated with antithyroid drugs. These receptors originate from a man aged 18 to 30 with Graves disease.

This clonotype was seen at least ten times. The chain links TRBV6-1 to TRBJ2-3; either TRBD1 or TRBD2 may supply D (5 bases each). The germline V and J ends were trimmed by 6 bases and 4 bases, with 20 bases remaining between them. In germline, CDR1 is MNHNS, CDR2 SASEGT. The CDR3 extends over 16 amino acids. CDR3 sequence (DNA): TGTGCCAGCAGCTTCTCTGCCGGGACGGCGTCAGATACGCAGTATTTT. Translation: CASSFSAGTASDTQYF.

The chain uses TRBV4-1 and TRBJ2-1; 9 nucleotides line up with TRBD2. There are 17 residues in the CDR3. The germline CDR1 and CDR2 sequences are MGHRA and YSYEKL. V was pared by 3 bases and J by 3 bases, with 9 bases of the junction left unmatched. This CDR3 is CASSHQTSGAGYNEQFF. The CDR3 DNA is TGCGCCAGCAGCCACCAGACTAGCGGAGCCGGCTACAATGAGCAGTTCTTC.

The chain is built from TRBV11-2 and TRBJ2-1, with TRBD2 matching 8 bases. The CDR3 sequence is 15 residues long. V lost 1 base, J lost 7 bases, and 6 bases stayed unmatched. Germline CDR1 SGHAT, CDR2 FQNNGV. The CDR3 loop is CASSLVREARNEQFF. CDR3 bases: TGTGCCAGCAGCTTAGTGCGGGAGGCTCGGAATGAGCAGTTCTTC.

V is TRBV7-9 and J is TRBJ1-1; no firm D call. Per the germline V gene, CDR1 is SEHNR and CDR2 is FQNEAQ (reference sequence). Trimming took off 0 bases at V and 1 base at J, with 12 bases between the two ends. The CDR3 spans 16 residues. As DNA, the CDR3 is TGTGCCAGCAGCTTAGCAGTGGGGTCCCCGAACACTGAAGCTTTCTTT. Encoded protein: CASSLAVGSPNTEAFF.

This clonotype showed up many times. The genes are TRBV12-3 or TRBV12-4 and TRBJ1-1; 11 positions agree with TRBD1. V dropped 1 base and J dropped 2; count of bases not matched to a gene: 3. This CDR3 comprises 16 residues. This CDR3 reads CASSLGGQGGNTEAFF. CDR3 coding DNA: TGTGCCAGCAGTTTAGGGGGACAGGGGGGAAACACTGAAGCTTTCTTT.

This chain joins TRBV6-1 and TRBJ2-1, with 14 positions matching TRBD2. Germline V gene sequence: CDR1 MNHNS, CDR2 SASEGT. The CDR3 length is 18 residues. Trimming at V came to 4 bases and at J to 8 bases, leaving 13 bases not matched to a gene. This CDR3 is CASSGAWTSGRSFYEQFF. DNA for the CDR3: TGTGCCAGCAGTGGGGCCTGGACTAGCGGGAGGTCGTTCTATGAGCAGTTCTTC.

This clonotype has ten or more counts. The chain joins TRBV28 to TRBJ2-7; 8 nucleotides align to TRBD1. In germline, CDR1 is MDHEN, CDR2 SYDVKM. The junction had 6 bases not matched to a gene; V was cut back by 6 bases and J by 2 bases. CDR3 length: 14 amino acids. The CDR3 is CASRKTGDTYEQYF. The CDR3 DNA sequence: TGTGCCAGCAGGAAGACAGGGGACACCTACGAGCAGTACTTC.

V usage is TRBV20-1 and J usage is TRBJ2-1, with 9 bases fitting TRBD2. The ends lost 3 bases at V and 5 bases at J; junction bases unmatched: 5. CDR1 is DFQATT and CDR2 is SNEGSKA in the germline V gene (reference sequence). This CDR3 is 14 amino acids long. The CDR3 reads CSASLAGIHNEQFF. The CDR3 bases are TGCAGTGCTAGCCTAGCGGGGATCCACAATGAGCAGTTCTTC.

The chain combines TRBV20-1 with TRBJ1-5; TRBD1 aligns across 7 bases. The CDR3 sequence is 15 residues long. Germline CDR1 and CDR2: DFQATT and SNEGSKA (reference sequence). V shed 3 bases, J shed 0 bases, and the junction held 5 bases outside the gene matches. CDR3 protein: CSARRGQYSNQPQHF. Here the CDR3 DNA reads TGCAGTGCTAGGAGGGGGCAGTATAGCAATCAGCCCCAGCATTTT.